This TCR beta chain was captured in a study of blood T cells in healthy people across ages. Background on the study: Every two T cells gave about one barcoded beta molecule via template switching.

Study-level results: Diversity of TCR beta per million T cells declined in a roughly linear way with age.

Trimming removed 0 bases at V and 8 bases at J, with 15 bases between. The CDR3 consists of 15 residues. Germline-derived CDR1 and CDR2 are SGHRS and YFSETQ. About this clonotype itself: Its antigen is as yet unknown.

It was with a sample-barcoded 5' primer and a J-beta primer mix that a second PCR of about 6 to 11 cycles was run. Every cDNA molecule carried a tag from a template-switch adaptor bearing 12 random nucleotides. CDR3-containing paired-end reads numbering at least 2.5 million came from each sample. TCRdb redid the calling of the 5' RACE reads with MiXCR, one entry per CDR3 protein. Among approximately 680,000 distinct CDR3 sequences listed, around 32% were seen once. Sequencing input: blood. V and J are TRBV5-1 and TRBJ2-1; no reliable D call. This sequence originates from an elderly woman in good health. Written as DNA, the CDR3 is TGCGCCAGCAGCTTGGCAACGGTGCAAACGCATGAGCAGTTCTTC. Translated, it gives CASSLATVQTHEQFF.